This is a list of T cell receptor beta chains from one sample in a study of identical twins. TCRdb analysed the 5' RACE reads with MiXCR anew, one entry per CDR3 protein. The data contain 240,000 or so distinct CDR3 sequences, roughly an eighth of them singletons. A further study also used this sample, focusing on yellow fever vaccine responses in identical twins.

Material for sequencing was memory (CD45RO+) T cells sorted from blood. Source of these receptors: a young woman in good health. CDR3s include the opening cysteine and the closing phenylalanine or tryptophan. A D gene is named only where the DNA matches it firmly. The size field is filled for only some rows; it gives once, few, many or a size class.

-	-	TRBV11-1	TRBJ2-1	CASSSGQSDYNEQFF	TGTGCCAGCAGCTCAGGACAGTCCGATTACAATGAGCAGTTCTTC
TRBD1	-	TRBV20-1	TRBJ2-7	CSAHRDSNYEQYF	TGCAGTGCACACCGGGACAGCAACTACGAGCAGTACTTC
TRBD2	-	TRBV10-3	TRBJ2-1	CAISEFLAGAYGGNEQFF	TGTGCCATCAGTGAGTTTCTAGCGGGGGCCTACGGGGGCAATGAGCAGTTCTTC
-	medium-sized	TRBV4-3	TRBJ2-7	CASSQEAQRYEQYF	TGCGCCAGCAGCCAAGAGGCACAAAGGTACGAGCAGTACTTC
TRBD2	many	TRBV12-3/TRBV12-4	TRBJ2-1	CASSTRGTGGNEQFF	TGTGCCAGCAGCACCCGGGGTACGGGGGGGAATGAGCAGTTCTTC
-	few	TRBV10-2	TRBJ2-2	CAAGRMDTGELFF	TGCGCAGCAGGGAGGATGGACACCGGGGAGCTGTTTTTT
TRBD2	-	TRBV15	TRBJ2-3	CATRSGGPTDTQYF	TGTGCCACCAGATCGGGAGGGCCGACAGATACGCAGTATTTT
-	-	TRBV15	TRBJ2-5	CATSRGANKETQYF	TGTGCCACCAGCAGAGGGGCGAATAAAGAGACCCAGTACTTC
TRBD1	few	TRBV10-3	TRBJ2-7	CAGRQGAGYEQYF	TGTGCCGGACGACAGGGGGCAGGGTACGAGCAGTACTTC
-	few	TRBV6-5	TRBJ1-1	CASSPGYATFF	TGTGCCAGCAGTCCAGGGTATGCGACTTTCTTT
TRBD2	few	TRBV6-1	TRBJ2-3	CASRRTSGTRRSTDTQYF	TGTGCCAGCAGACGGACTAGCGGGACTAGGAGGAGCACAGATACGCAGTATTTT
-	few	TRBV7-2	TRBJ2-1	CAGAAYNEQFF	TGTGCCGGCGCGGCCTACAATGAGCAGTTCTTC
TRBD1	many	TRBV7-8	TRBJ2-7	CASSLGGTGSYEQYF	TGTGCCAGCAGCTTAGGTGGGACAGGATCCTACGAGCAGTACTTC
TRBD1	-	TRBV7-2	TRBJ2-1	CASSSTTGHGNEQFF	TGTGCCAGCAGCTCGACGACAGGGCACGGCAATGAGCAGTTCTTC
TRBD1	many	TRBV20-1	TRBJ1-1	CSAIGGVEGIGEAFF	TGCAGTGCTATAGGGGGCGTGGAGGGCATCGGTGAAGCTTTCTTT
-	few	TRBV2	TRBJ1-1	CASSADTEAFF	TGTGCCAGCAGTGCTGACACTGAAGCTTTCTTT